Following are 18 T cell receptor beta chains from one sample sequenced in a study of control samples from healthy donors and cancer patients. Assay used: immunoSEQ multiplex PCR; TCRdb lists only in-frame clones, some missing. This sample has under 95,000 clones; approximately 80% occur once, and the top ten carry approximately 15%. The sequencing sample was made of blood. The receptor set was obtained from a man in his fifties or sixties in good health.

V is TRBV18 and J is TRBJ2-5; possible D gene TRBD2, 6 bases. This CDR3 has 14 residues. CDR1 is KGHSH, CDR2 LQKENI, per germline. Trimming cost V 5 bases and J 4 bases, with 14 bases left between them. This chain's CDR3 is CASSTSRAGETQYF. CDR3 nucleotides: TGTGCCAGCTCAACTAGTAGAGCGGGAGAGACCCAGTACTTC. Filled out from reference TRBV18 and TRBJ2-5, the complete variable domain reads NAGVMQNPRHLVRRRGQEARLRCSPMKGHSHVYWYRQLPEEGLKFMVYLQKENIIDESGMPKERFSAEFPKEGPSILRIQQVVRGDSAAYFCASSTSRAGETQYFGPGTRLLVL.

The chain employs TRBV30 and TRBJ2-3; no definite D call. The CDR3 is made up of 12 amino acids. Germline CDR1 GTSNPN, CDR2 SVGIG (reference sequence). V lost 2 bases and J lost 6, with 9 bases in between. CDR3 amino acids: CAWSPATDTQYF. CDR3 DNA: TGTGCCTGGAGTCCCGCCACGGATACGCAGTATTTT.

This clone came up a few times. The chain joins TRBV5-1 to TRBJ1-5, with 7 bases fitting TRBD1. The V and J ends lost 4 bases and 3 bases, in that order; junction bases with no gene match: 7. The V gene's germline CDR1 is SGHRS and CDR2 YFSETQ. This CDR3 contains 15 residues. The CDR3 spells CASSAGTGVNQPQHF. The CDR3 region has the DNA TGCGCCAGCAGCGCGGGTACAGGGGTCAATCAGCCCCAGCATTTT.

This clone was seen just once. The V call is TRBV30, the J call TRBJ1-1; tentatively, D is TRBD1 (5 bases). V was pared by 2 bases and J by 0 bases, with 7 bases between. CDR3 length: 13 amino acids. Germline values: CDR1 GTSNPN, CDR2 SVGIG (reference sequence). CDR3: CAWSSTVNTEAFF. The CDR3 DNA sequence: TGTGCCTGGAGTTCGACAGTGAACACTGAAGCTTTCTTT. The full variable domain, rest sourced from reference TRBV30 and TRBJ1-1, is SQTIHQWPATLVQPVGSPLSLECTVEGTSNPNLYWYRQAAGRGLQLLFYSVGIGQISSEVPQNLSASRPQDRQFILSSKKLLLSDSGFYLCAWSSTVNTEAFFGQGTRLTVV.

This chain joins TRBV28 and TRBJ2-3; D is uncertain. The CDR3 covers 15 residues. CDR1 MDHEN and CDR2 SYDVKM come from the germline V gene. Trimming pared 6 bases from V and 0 bases from J, leaving 13 bases between. Written as DNA, the CDR3 is TGTGCCAGCAGATCGACTGGCCCTAGCACAGATACGCAGTATTTT. Its translation is CASRSTGPSTDTQYF.

The gene calls are TRBV19 and TRBJ1-2; TRBD1 is a possible D gene (5 bases). This CDR3 has 17 amino acids. Germline V lookup: CDR1 LNHDA, CDR2 SQIVND (reference sequence). Trimming left V 0 bases short and J 3 bases short, with 17 bases between. The CDR3 coding sequence is TGTGCCAGTAGTATAGAAGGACGGGGAAGAGGGGACTATGGCTACACCTTC. Its protein product is CASSIEGRGRGDYGYTF.

This rearrangement joins TRBV5-1 to TRBJ1-6; 8 bases are a match to TRBD1. The CDR3 is 16 amino acids. J gave up 5 bases and V 4 bases, and 8 bases lay outside the gene matches. Germline loops: CDR1 SGHRS, CDR2 YFSETQ. CDR3 region: CASSLGPTGDNSPLHF. The CDR3 DNA reads TGCGCCAGCAGCCTCGGGCCGACAGGGGATAATTCACCCCTCCACTTT.

The table lists this clone with a few counts. V is TRBV7-8 and J is TRBJ1-6, with D unresolved. V lost 1 base and J 11 bases, leaving 9 bases between the germline ends. Germline CDR1 reads SGHVS; CDR2 reads FQNEAQ. This CDR3 contains 13 residues. This chain's CDR3 is CASSLVLGAPLHF. CDR3 nucleotide sequence: TGTGCCAGCAGCTTAGTGCTGGGTGCACCCCTCCACTTT.

The table lists this clone with many counts. This chain links TRBV25-1 with TRBJ2-2, with 11 bases matching TRBD1. This CDR3 spans 18 amino acids. Losses at the gene ends were 2 bases for V and 1 base for J; bases not matched to a gene: 6. The germline CDR1 and CDR2 sequences are MGHDK and SYGVNS. The CDR3 here is CASSEPPGQGGNTGELFF. The DNA for the CDR3 is TGTGCCAGCAGTGAACCCCCGGGACAGGGGGGGAACACCGGGGAGCTGTTTTTT.

The rearrangement uses TRBV5-1 and TRBJ1-2, with 8 nucleotides matching TRBD1. The CDR3 has 16 amino acids. Germline values: CDR1 SGHRS, CDR2 YFSETQ. V shed 3 bases and J 4 bases; nucleotides not matched to a gene: 11. For the CDR3, the DNA is TGCGCCAGCAGCTCACACACAGGGGGGGGTTTCTATGGCTACACCTTC. This sequence encodes CASSSHTGGGFYGYTF. The entire variable domain, with the rest obtained from reference TRBV5-1 and TRBJ1-2, is as follows: KAGVTQTPRYLIKTRGQQVTLSCSPISGHRSVSWYQQTPGQGLQFLFEYFSETQRNKGNFPGRFSGRQFSNSRSEMNVSTLELGDSALYLCASSSHTGGGFYGYTFGSGTRLTVV.

This sequence joins TRBV23-1 and TRBJ2-3; D call uncertain. TRBV23-1 is known as an ORF, though its function is uncertain. This CDR3 comprises 15 residues. V lost 3 bases, J lost 0 bases, and 10 bases lay in between. The CDR3 sequence: CASSQKPISTDTQYF. CDR3 in DNA: TGCGCCAGCAGTCAGAAACCCATAAGCACAGATACGCAGTATTTT.

V is TRBV18 and J is TRBJ2-1; D perhaps matches TRBD2 (6 bases). The CDR3 is 15 residues long. Trimming removed 2 bases at V and 8 bases at J, with 16 bases between. CDR1 KGHSH and CDR2 LQKENI come from the germline V gene. The chain's CDR3 is CASSPSSEGGDEQFF. CDR3 DNA: TGTGCCAGCTCACCATCATCGGAGGGTGGTGATGAGCAGTTCTTC. The full variable domain, its missing parts supplied by reference TRBV18 and TRBJ2-1, is NAGVMQNPRHLVRRRGQEARLRCSPMKGHSHVYWYRQLPEEGLKFMVYLQKENIIDESGMPKERFSAEFPKEGPSILRIQQVVRGDSAAYFCASSPSSEGGDEQFFGPGTRLTVL.

V usage is TRBV15 and J usage is TRBJ2-3; tentative D call: TRBD2 (5 bases). The V gene lost 5 bases and the J gene lost 7 bases, with 22 bases spanning the gap. CDR3 length equals 16 residues. Per germline, CDR1 LNHNV and CDR2 YYDKDF (reference sequence). This chain's CDR3 is CATSYRRAVDTHTQYF. The CDR3 bases are TGTGCCACCAGCTACCGGCGGGCAGTAGACACCCATACGCAGTATTTT. The full variable domain, its missing parts supplied by reference TRBV15 and TRBJ2-3, is DAMVIQNPRYQVTQFGKPVTLSCSQTLNHNVMYWYQQKSSQAPKLLFHYYDKDFNNEADTPDNFQSRRPNTSFCFLDIRSPGLGDTAMYLCATSYRRAVDTHTQYFGPGTRLTVL.

The CDR3 nucleotides are TGTGCCAGCAGCTTATCTTCCGGGGGTAGCACAGATACGCAGTATTTT. Amino acid sequence: CASSLSSGGSTDTQYF. The rearrangement uses TRBV7-6 and TRBJ2-3, with D possibly matching TRBD2 (6 bases). Deletions cut 2 bases from V and 0 bases from J, with 12 bases between. Germline CDR1 is SGHVS and CDR2 is FNYEAQ. CDR3 length equals 16 residues.

J is TRBJ2-7 and V is TRBV27; a possible D gene is TRBD1 (7 bases). The length of the CDR3 is 15 residues. The germline CDR1 and CDR2 sequences are MNHEY and SMNVEV (reference sequence). V lost 11 bases and J 5 bases, leaving 25 bases between the germline ends. CDR3 loop: CASTVSGQGGHEQYF. CDR3 bases: TGTGCCTCCACAGTGTCCGGGCAGGGGGGACACGAGCAGTACTTC.

The chain has TRBV5-4 and TRBJ2-1; 8 bases are a match to TRBD2. Looked up from germline, CDR1 is SGHNT and CDR2 is YYREEE (reference sequence). This CDR3 has 16 amino acids. Unmatched junction bases numbered 8, after V lost 4 bases and J lost 2 bases. The DNA of the CDR3 is TGTGCCAGCAGCACGGCAACTAGCGGTACCTACAATGAGCAGTTCTTC. Protein sequence: CASSTATSGTYNEQFF.

J is TRBJ1-1 and V is TRBV30, with 12 bases aligning to TRBD1. The CDR3 length is 16 residues. The V gene end was trimmed by 6 bases and the J gene end by 5 bases; junction bases not matched to a gene: 13. CDR1 and CDR2 (germline): GTSNPN, SVGIG (reference sequence). The CDR3 loop is CACVRWGQGAQTEAFF. DNA for the CDR3: TGTGCCTGTGTTCGTTGGGGACAGGGGGCGCAGACTGAAGCTTTCTTT.

The rearrangement uses TRBV6-2 or TRBV6-3 and TRBJ2-7; the match to TRBD2 covers 10 bases. The CDR3 contains 15 residues. The J segment lost 3 bases and the V segment lost 6 bases, leaving 8 bases of the junction unmatched. Germline V gene sequence: CDR1 MNHEY, CDR2 SVGEGT. CDR3 region: CASSSGVAGGYEQYF. As DNA, the CDR3 is TGTGCCAGCAGCTCAGGGGTAGCGGGAGGCTACGAGCAGTACTTC.